The T cell receptor (beta chain) under discussion was sequenced for a study of monozygotic twins with inflammatory bowel disease. CDR3 length: 15 amino acids. Around 3,600 ng of total RNA went into each TCR library. UMIs containing a 6-nucleotide sample barcode were added via template switching. After re-calling the 5' RACE reads, TCRdb lists one entry per CDR3 protein, DNA absent. The sample yields more than 300,000 distinct CDR3 sequences, of which the top ten take up 2% to 3%. Findings and limits, study-wide: Perhaps reflecting limited power, concordant and discordant twins did not differ in repertoire similarity. Evidence failed to back one strong IBD-linked signal or clonotype.

In regard to this clonotype: The target antigen is unknown.

The material sequenced was blood. This rearrangement joins TRBV12-3 or TRBV12-4 to TRBJ2-2; TCRdb's D gene call, TRBD1, goes unchecked for lack of DNA. This receptor was taken from a human donor with ulcerative colitis or Crohn's disease, or a healthy co-twin of an affected twin (not recorded which). The CDR3 reads CASSFTGSNTGELFF.